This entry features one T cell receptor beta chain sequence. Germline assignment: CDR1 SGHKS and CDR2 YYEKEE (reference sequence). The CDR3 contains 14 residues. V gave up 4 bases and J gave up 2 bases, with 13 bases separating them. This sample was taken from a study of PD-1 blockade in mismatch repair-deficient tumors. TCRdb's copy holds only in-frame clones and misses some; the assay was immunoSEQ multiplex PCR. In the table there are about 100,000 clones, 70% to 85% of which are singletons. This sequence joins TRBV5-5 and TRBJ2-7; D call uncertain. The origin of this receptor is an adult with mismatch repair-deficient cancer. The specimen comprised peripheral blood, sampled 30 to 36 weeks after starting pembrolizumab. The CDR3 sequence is CASSPFDSPYEQYF. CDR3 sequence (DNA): TGTGCCAGCAGCCCCTTCGACTCCCCCTACGAGCAGTACTTC.